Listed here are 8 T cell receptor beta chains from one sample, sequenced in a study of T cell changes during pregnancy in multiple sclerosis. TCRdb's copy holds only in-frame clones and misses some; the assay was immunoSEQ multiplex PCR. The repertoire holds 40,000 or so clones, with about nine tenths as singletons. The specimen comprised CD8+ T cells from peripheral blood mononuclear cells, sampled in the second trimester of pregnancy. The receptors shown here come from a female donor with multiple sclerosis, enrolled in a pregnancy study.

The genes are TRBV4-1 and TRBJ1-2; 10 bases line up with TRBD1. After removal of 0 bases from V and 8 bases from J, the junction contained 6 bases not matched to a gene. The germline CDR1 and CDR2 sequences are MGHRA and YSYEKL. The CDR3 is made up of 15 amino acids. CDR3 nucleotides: TGCGCCAGCAGCCAAGACCCGGGACAGGGGCAAGGCTACACCTTC. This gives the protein CASSQDPGQGQGYTF.

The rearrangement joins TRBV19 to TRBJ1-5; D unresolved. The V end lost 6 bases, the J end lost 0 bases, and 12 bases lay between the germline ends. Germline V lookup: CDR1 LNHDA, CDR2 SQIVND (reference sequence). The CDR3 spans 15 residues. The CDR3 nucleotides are TGTGCCAGTAGCTTCACGGGGTATAGCAATCAGCCCCAGCATTTT. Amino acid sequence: CASSFTGYSNQPQHF.

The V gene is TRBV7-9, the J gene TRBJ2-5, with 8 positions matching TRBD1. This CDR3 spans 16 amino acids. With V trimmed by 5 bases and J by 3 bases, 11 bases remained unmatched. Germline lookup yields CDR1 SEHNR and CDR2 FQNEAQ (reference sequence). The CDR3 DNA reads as TGTGCCAGCAGCCCCCCAGGGGGCCTAGGTGAAGAGACCCAGTACTTC. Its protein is CASSPPGGLGEETQYF.

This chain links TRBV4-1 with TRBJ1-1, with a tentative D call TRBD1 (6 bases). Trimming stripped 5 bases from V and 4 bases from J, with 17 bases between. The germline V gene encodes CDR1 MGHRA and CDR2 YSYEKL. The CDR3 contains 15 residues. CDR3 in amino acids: CASSAQTGIGTEAFF. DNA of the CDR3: TGCGCCAGCAGCGCACAAACAGGGATCGGCACTGAAGCTTTCTTT.

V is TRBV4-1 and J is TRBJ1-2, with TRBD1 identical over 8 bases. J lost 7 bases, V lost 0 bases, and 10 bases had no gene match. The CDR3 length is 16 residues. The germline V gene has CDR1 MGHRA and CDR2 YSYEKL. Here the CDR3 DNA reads TGCGCCAGCAGCCAAGATCGTCAAGGACAGGGACGTGGCTACACCTTC. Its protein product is CASSQDRQGQGRGYTF.

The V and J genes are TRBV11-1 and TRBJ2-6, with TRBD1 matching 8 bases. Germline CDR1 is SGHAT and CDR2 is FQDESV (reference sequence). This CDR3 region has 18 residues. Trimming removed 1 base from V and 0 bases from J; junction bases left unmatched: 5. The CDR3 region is CASSLGGQGGSGANVLTF. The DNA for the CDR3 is TGTGCCAGCAGCTTAGGTGGACAGGGTGGCTCTGGGGCCAACGTCCTGACTTTC.

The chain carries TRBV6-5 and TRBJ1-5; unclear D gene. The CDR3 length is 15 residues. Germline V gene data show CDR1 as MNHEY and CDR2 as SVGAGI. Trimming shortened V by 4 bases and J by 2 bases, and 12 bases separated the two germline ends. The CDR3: CASSLAQGGNQPQHF. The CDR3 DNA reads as TGTGCCAGCAGTTTAGCTCAAGGTGGCAATCAGCCCCAGCATTTT.

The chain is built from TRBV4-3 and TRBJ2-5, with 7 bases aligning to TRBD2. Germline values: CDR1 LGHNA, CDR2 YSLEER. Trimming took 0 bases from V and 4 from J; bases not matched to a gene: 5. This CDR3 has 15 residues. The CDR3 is CASSQELAGVETQYF. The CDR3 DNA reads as TGCGCCAGCAGCCAAGAATTGGCGGGGGTAGAGACCCAGTACTTC.